The 10 T cell receptor beta chains below all came from one sample that was sequenced in a study of blood T cells in healthy people across ages. The authors ran a second PCR of roughly 7 to 11 cycles using a sample-barcoded 5' primer and a J-beta primer mix. TCRdb ran MiXCR on the 5' RACE reads and lists one entry per CDR3 protein. The sample lists hundreds of thousands of distinct CDR3 sequences, 32% seen once, with 15% in the top ten. The sequenced material came from blood. These receptors came from an elderly woman in good health.

This clonotype showed up just a few times. A much larger clone sits a single nucleotide away, making a read error possible. The V and J genes are TRBV10-3 and TRBJ2-1; TRBD1 matches 9 bases. The CDR3 length is 14 residues. Germline-derived CDR1 and CDR2 are ENHRY and SYGVKD. The CDR3 sequence: CAIREGTGSNEQFF. In nucleotides, the CDR3 is TGCGCCATCAGGGAGGGGACAGGGTCCAATGAGCAGTTCTTC.

This clonotype has only a few counts. The chain has TRBV29-1 and TRBJ1-1; no clear D. The germline gives CDR1 SQVTM, CDR2 ANQGSEA. CDR3 size: 12 residues. V was trimmed by 4 bases and J by 4 bases, leaving 10 bases between them. The chain's CDR3 is CSVGTPVTEAFF. In DNA form, the CDR3 reads TGCAGCGTTGGTACCCCCGTCACTGAAGCTTTCTTT.

This clonotype has at least ten counts. The V and J genes are TRBV7-8 and TRBJ1-2; D remains ambiguous. V was pared by 2 bases and J by 0 bases, with 7 bases between. This CDR3 region has 14 residues. In germline, CDR1 is SGHVS, CDR2 FQNEAQ. CDR3 DNA: TGTGCCAGCAGCTTATCATCTTCTAACTATGGCTACACCTTC. Protein: CASSLSSSNYGYTF.

This clonotype has more than one count but fewer than ten. This could be a read error, since a much larger clone is one nucleotide away. CDR3 coding DNA: TGCAGTGCTAGAGATGTCCGGGGGGACTCCTATAATTCACCCCGCCACTTT. Translated, it gives CSARDVRGDSYNSPRHF. The rearrangement joins TRBV20-1 to TRBJ1-6; D is possibly TRBD1 (5 bases). Germline V gene sequence: CDR1 DFQATT, CDR2 SNEGSKA (reference sequence). The CDR3 has 17 residues.

The chain is built from TRBV30 and TRBJ2-1, with D perhaps matching TRBD1 (5 bases). Germline V lookup: CDR1 GTSNPN, CDR2 SVGIG (reference sequence). Trimming stripped 0 bases from V and 8 bases from J, with 23 bases between. This CDR3 has 17 residues. The CDR3 DNA reads as TGTGCCTGGAGTGTATTGCCCGGTGCAGGGCGCCACTATGAGCAGTTCTTC. Translated, it gives CAWSVLPGAGRHYEQFF.

This clonotype was found many times. The genes are TRBV5-1 and TRBJ2-7; 9 positions agree with TRBD1. Per germline, CDR1 SGHRS and CDR2 YFSETQ. V shed 3 bases and J 0 bases; nucleotides not matched to a gene: 7. The CDR3 contains 16 residues. The CDR3 region has the DNA TGCGCCAGCAGCTCCTACAGGGGGCTCACCTCCTACGAGCAGTACTTC. It is translated as CASSSYRGLTSYEQYF.

This clonotype was detected only a few times. The chain uses TRBV20-1 and TRBJ2-3; 9 bases are shared with TRBD1. The CDR3 totals 16 residues. CDR1 and CDR2 from the germline V gene are DFQATT and SNEGSKA (reference sequence). V lost 0 bases, J lost 4 bases, and 8 bases stayed unmatched. CDR3 DNA sequence: TGCAGTGCTAGAGACCCGGGGACAGGGATCGCAGATACGCAGTATTTT. It translates to CSARDPGTGIADTQYF.

This sequence joins TRBV14 and TRBJ1-5; D is possibly TRBD1 (5 bases). This CDR3 is 16 amino acids long. Germline loops: CDR1 SGHDN, CDR2 FVKESK. The V end lost 1 base, the J end lost 0 bases, and 10 bases lay between the germline ends. The CDR3 sequence: CASSQGGAASNQPQHF. In nucleotides, the CDR3 is TGTGCCAGCAGCCAAGGAGGGGCAGCTAGCAATCAGCCCCAGCATTTT.

In this sample, this clonotype turned up a few times. The chain links TRBV7-2 to TRBJ2-1; tentative D call: TRBD1 (6 bases). V was pared by 2 bases and J by 2 bases, with 10 bases between. The CDR3 extends over 15 amino acids. Germline V lookup: CDR1 SGHTA, CDR2 FQGNSA. CDR3 nucleotides: TGTGCCAGCAGCTTAAGGGACATCACCTACAATGAGCAGTTCTTC. It is translated as CASSLRDITYNEQFF.

This clonotype has more than one count but fewer than ten. The chain recombines TRBV11-2 with TRBJ1-6, with 11 nucleotides matching TRBD1. V lost 5 bases to trimming and J lost 10 bases; unmatched junction nucleotides: 10. The germline V gene encodes CDR1 SGHAT and CDR2 FQNNGV. The CDR3 is 16 residues long. This CDR3 is CASSPRTGGHLSPLHF. CDR3 bases: TGTGCCAGCAGCCCCCGGACAGGGGGCCACCTATCACCCCTCCACTTT.